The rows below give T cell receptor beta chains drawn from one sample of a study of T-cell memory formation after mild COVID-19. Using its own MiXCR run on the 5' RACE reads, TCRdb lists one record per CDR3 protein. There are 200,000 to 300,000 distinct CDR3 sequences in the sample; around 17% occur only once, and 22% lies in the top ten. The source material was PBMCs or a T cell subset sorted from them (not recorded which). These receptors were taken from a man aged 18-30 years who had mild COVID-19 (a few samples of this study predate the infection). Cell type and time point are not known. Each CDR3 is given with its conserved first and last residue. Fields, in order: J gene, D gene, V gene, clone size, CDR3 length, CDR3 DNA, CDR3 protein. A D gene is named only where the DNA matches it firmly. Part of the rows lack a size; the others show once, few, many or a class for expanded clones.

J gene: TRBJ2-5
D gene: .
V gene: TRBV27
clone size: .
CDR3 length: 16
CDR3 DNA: TGTGCCAGCAGTTTAGACAGGCCCCAGGTCCCCCAGACCCAGTACTTC
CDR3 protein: CASSLDRPQVPQTQYF

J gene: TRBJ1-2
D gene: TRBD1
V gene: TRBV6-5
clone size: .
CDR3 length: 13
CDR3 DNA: TGTGCCAGCAGTGCAGGGGGCCCCTATGGCTACACCTTC
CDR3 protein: CASSAGGPYGYTF

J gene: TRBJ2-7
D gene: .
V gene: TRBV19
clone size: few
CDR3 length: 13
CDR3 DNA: TGTGCCAGTAGTTCCCGGGACGGATACGAGCAGTACTTC
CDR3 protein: CASSSRDGYEQYF

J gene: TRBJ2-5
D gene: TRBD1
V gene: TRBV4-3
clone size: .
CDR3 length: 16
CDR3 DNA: TGCGCCAGCAGCCCCAACTCCAGGGGGTCGGGCGAGACCCAGTACTTC
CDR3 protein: CASSPNSRGSGETQYF

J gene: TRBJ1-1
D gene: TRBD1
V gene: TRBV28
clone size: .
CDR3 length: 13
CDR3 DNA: TGTGCCAGCAGTCCAGGGACAGGAAAACAAGCTTTCTTT
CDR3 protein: CASSPGTGKQAFF

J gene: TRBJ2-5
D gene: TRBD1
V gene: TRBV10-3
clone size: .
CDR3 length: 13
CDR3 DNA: TGTGCCATCAGAACAGGGGCTCAAGAGACCCAGTACTTC
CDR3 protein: CAIRTGAQETQYF

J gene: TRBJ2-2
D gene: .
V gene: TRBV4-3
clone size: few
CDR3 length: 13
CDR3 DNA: TGCGCCAGCAGCCAAGAGGGCCTACGGAAGCTGTTTTTT
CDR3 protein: CASSQEGLRKLFF

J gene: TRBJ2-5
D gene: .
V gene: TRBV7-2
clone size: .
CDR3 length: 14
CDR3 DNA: TGTGCCAGCAGCGCCCGGGGGTCCGACGAGACCCAGTACTTC
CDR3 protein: CASSARGSDETQYF

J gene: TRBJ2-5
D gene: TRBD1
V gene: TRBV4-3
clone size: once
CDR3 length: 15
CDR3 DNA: TGCGCCAGCAGCCAAGAGGGGACAGGGGGAGAGACCCAGTACTTC
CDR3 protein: CASSQEGTGGETQYF

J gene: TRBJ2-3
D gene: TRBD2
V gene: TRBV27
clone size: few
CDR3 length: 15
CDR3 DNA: TGTGCCAGCAGCCCCGGCCGGGAGGGCACAGATACGCAGTATTTT
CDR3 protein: CASSPGREGTDTQYF

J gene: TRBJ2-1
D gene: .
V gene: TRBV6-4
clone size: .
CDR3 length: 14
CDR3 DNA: TGTGCCAGCAGTGACGGGACAGAGGGGGGTGAGCAGTTCTTC
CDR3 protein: CASSDGTEGGEQFF

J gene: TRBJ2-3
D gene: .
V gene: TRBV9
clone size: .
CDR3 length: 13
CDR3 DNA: TGTGCCAGCAGCGTAGCATGGGCAGATACGCAGTATTTT
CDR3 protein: CASSVAWADTQYF

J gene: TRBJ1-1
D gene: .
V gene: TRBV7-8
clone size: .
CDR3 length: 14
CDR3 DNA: TGTGCCAGCAGCTTAGTTAGTATGAGCACTGAAGCTTTCTTT
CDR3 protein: CASSLVSMSTEAFF

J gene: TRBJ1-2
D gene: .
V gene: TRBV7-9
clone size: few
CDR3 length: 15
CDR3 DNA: TGTGCCAGCAGCTTAGCGCAGATACACGTTCATGGCTACACCTTC
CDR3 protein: CASSLAQIHVHGYTF

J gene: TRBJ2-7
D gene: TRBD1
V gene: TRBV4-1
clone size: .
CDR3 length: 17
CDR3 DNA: TGCGCCAGCAGCCATTCCCGCGGACAGGGAGACTCCTACGAGCAGTACTTC
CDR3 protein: CASSHSRGQGDSYEQYF

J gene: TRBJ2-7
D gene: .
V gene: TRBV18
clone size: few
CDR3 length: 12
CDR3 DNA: TGTGCCAGCTCCCAAGGTCGGCTCGAGCAGTACTTC
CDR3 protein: CASSQGRLEQYF

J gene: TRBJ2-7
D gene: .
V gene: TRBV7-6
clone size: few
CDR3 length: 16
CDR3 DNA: TGTGCCAGCAGCTTAGGATCCAGCGGGTTGTCCTACGAGCAGTACTTC
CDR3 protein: CASSLGSSGLSYEQYF

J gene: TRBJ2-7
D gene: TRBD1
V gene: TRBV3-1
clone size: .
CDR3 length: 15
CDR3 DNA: TGTGCCAGCAGCCAAACCGGGACAGGGACTTGGGAGCAGTACTTC
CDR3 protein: CASSQTGTGTWEQYF

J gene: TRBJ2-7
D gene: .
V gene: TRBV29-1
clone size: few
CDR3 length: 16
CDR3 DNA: TGCAGCGCCGCTGGAGGTCGGGACGGGAGCTCCTACGAGCAGTACTTC
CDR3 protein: CSAAGGRDGSSYEQYF

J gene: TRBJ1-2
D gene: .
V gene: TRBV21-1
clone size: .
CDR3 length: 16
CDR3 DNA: TGTGCCAGCAGCAAACCGGACTCTCGACAAGAAGGGGACTACACCTTC
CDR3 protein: CASSKPDSRQEGDYTF

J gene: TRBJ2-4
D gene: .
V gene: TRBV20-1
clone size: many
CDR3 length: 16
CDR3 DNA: TGCAGTGCTAGAGAGATCATACAAGGGCTGGGGGCGGTTCAGTACTTC
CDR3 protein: CSAREIIQGLGAVQYF

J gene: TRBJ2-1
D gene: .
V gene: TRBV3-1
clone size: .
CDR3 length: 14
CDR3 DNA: TGTGCCAGCAGCCAAGAGGGGATTCGGGAAAGGCAGTTCTTC
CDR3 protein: CASSQEGIRERQFF

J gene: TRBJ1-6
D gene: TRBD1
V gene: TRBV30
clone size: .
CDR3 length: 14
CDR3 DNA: TGTGCCTGGAGTGTGGACAGGGGATCCTCACCCCTCCACTTT
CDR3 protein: CAWSVDRGSSPLHF

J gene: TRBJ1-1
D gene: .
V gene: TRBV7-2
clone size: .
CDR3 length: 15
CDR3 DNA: TGTGCCAGCAGCCCCCAGGGTAAAGGGAGCACTGAAGCTTTCTTT
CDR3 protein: CASSPQGKGSTEAFF

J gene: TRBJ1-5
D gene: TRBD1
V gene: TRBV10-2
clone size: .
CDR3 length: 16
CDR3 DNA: TGCGCCAGCAGTGATAGGGGGCGTGGAGACAATCAGCCCCAGCATTTT
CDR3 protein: CASSDRGRGDNQPQHF

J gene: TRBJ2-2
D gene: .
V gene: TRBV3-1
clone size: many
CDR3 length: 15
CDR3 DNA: TGTGCCAGCAGCCCCTGGGGCGGGGACGCCGGGGAGCTGTTTTTT
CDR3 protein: CASSPWGGDAGELFF

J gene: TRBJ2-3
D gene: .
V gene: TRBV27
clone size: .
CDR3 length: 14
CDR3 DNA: TGTGCCAGCAGTACCGTGGGCTCCACAGATACGCAGTATTTT
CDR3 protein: CASSTVGSTDTQYF

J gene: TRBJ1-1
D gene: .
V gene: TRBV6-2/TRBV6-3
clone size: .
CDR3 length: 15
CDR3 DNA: TGTGCCAGCAGGGAGATGAAAGACACGGAGACTGAAGCTTTCTTT
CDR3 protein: CASREMKDTETEAFF

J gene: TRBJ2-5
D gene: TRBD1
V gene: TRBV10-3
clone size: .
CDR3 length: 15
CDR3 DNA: TGTGCCATCAAGAGCTTCGACAGGGGGCATGAGACCCAGTACTTC
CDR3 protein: CAIKSFDRGHETQYF

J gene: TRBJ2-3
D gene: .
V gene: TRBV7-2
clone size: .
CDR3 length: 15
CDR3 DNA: TGTGCCAGCAGCGCCCAACGTTGGGGCACAGATACGCAGTATTTT
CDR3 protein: CASSAQRWGTDTQYF

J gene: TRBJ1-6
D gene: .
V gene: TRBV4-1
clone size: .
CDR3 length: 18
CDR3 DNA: TGCGCCAGCAGCCAAAGTCCGGGGGGGAGCTCCTATAATTCACCCCTCCACTTT
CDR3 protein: CASSQSPGGSSYNSPLHF